These T cell receptor beta chains were read from a single sample in a study of cytomegalovirus exposure and HLA in healthy donors. TCRdb keeps only in-frame clones here, not all; method: immunoSEQ multiplex PCR. This sample has about 150,000 clones, with about 85% found just once. Sequenced material: PBMCs. The receptor set was obtained from a woman aged 18-35 years in good health and CMV-seronegative. The CDR3 runs from the conserved cysteine through the conserved F or W. D genes are given only for firm matches. Rows give clone size only sometimes, using once, few, many, or a class for an expanded clone.

CDR3 length: 20
J gene: TRBJ2-3
clone size: once
D gene: TRBD2
V gene: TRBV30
CDR3 DNA: TGTGCCTGGAGTGTACGCCACCCCCGGGCTAGCGGGGGGGACACAGATACGCAGTATTTT
CDR3 protein: CAWSVRHPRASGGDTDTQYF

CDR3 length: 16
J gene: TRBJ1-5
clone size: .
D gene: TRBD1
V gene: TRBV28
CDR3 DNA: TGTGCCAGCAGTTTAGGGGACAGGGGAGGTGATCAGCCCCAGCATTTT
CDR3 protein: CASSLGDRGGDQPQHF

CDR3 length: 14
J gene: TRBJ2-7
clone size: .
D gene: TRBD1
V gene: TRBV5-4
CDR3 DNA: TGTGCCAGCAGCGCAGACAGGGGCGCCTACGAGCAGTACTTC
CDR3 protein: CASSADRGAYEQYF

CDR3 length: 13
J gene: TRBJ2-2
clone size: .
D gene: .
V gene: TRBV30
CDR3 DNA: TGTGCTCAGGATGTGGGGAACACCGGGGAGCTGTTTTTT
CDR3 protein: CAQDVGNTGELFF

CDR3 length: 19
J gene: TRBJ2-2
clone size: .
D gene: TRBD2
V gene: TRBV7-8
CDR3 DNA: TGTGCCAGCAGCCCAGGGGGGGGCGGGAGGGCCCTCGGGACCGGGGAGCTGTTTTTT
CDR3 protein: CASSPGGGGRALGTGELFF

CDR3 length: 16
J gene: TRBJ2-1
clone size: .
D gene: .
V gene: TRBV11-3
CDR3 DNA: TGTGCCAGCAGCTTAGGGGCGCCCCTAACCGTCGATGAGCAGTTCTTC
CDR3 protein: CASSLGAPLTVDEQFF

CDR3 length: 15
J gene: TRBJ2-3
clone size: .
D gene: TRBD2
V gene: TRBV7-3
CDR3 DNA: TGTGCCAGCAGCTTACTAGCGGGATACACAGATACGCAGTATTTT
CDR3 protein: CASSLLAGYTDTQYF

CDR3 length: 14
J gene: TRBJ1-2
clone size: .
D gene: TRBD1
V gene: TRBV28
CDR3 DNA: TGTGCCAGCAGTTTACGGGACAGCCTCTATGGCTACACCTTC
CDR3 protein: CASSLRDSLYGYTF

CDR3 length: 16
J gene: TRBJ2-3
clone size: .
D gene: TRBD1
V gene: TRBV5-4
CDR3 DNA: TGTGCCAGCAGCCCAGGGGACAGGCTTCACACAGATACGCAGTATTTT
CDR3 protein: CASSPGDRLHTDTQYF

CDR3 length: 14
J gene: TRBJ2-3
clone size: .
D gene: TRBD1
V gene: TRBV5-4
CDR3 DNA: TGTGCCAGCAGCAACAAACAGGGGAGCGATACGCAGTATTTT
CDR3 protein: CASSNKQGSDTQYF

CDR3 length: 15
J gene: TRBJ1-3
clone size: .
D gene: .
V gene: TRBV7-2
CDR3 DNA: TGTGCCAGCAGCCCCACCTGGGGGCCTGGAAACACCATATATTTT
CDR3 protein: CASSPTWGPGNTIYF

CDR3 length: 15
J gene: TRBJ2-1
clone size: .
D gene: TRBD2
V gene: TRBV19
CDR3 DNA: TGTGCCAGTAGTATGGCCGGGGGGTCCTACAATGAGCAGTTCTTC
CDR3 protein: CASSMAGGSYNEQFF

CDR3 length: 13
J gene: TRBJ1-2
clone size: .
D gene: TRBD1
V gene: TRBV9
CDR3 DNA: TGTGCCAGCAGCAGTACAGGGGTCTATGGCTACACCTTC
CDR3 protein: CASSSTGVYGYTF

CDR3 length: 16
J gene: TRBJ2-2
clone size: .
D gene: TRBD2
V gene: TRBV13
CDR3 DNA: TGTGCCAGCAGCTCCCGACTAGCGGGAGGTTCAGGGGAGCTGTTTTTT
CDR3 protein: CASSSRLAGGSGELFF

CDR3 length: 13
J gene: TRBJ2-3
clone size: .
D gene: .
V gene: TRBV5-8
CDR3 DNA: TGTGCCAGCAGCTTTCAGGTTGCAGATACGCAGTATTTT
CDR3 protein: CASSFQVADTQYF

CDR3 length: 14
J gene: TRBJ1-5
clone size: once
D gene: .
V gene: TRBV27
CDR3 DNA: TGTGCCAGCAGAATAGGGGACATAAATCAGCCCCAGCATTTT
CDR3 protein: CASRIGDINQPQHF

CDR3 length: 18
J gene: TRBJ2-2
clone size: .
D gene: TRBD2
V gene: TRBV7-2
CDR3 DNA: TGTGCCAGCAGCTCCGGGACTAGCGGGAGGGCCGTTACCGGGGAGCTGTTTTTT
CDR3 protein: CASSSGTSGRAVTGELFF

CDR3 length: 14
J gene: TRBJ1-5
clone size: .
D gene: .
V gene: TRBV29-1
CDR3 DNA: TGCAGCGTTGGATGGGGCGACGGCAATCAGCCCCAGCATTTT
CDR3 protein: CSVGWGDGNQPQHF

CDR3 length: 16
J gene: TRBJ1-3
clone size: .
D gene: .
V gene: TRBV14
CDR3 DNA: TGTGCCAGCAGCCGCCCACAAAAAAAGTCTGGAAACACCATATATTTT
CDR3 protein: CASSRPQKKSGNTIYF

CDR3 length: 15
J gene: TRBJ1-5
clone size: .
D gene: TRBD1
V gene: TRBV28
CDR3 DNA: TGTGCCAGCTACCCGCAGACAGGGGGCAATCAGCCCCAGCATTTT
CDR3 protein: CASYPQTGGNQPQHF

CDR3 length: 15
J gene: TRBJ2-7
clone size: few
D gene: TRBD1
V gene: TRBV7-9
CDR3 DNA: TGTGCCAGCAGCTTATTCACAGGGGGCGTCAACGAGCAGTACTTC
CDR3 protein: CASSLFTGGVNEQYF

CDR3 length: 15
J gene: TRBJ1-5
clone size: .
D gene: TRBD1
V gene: TRBV4-2
CDR3 DNA: TGTGCCAGCAGGCACAGGGGGAGGAGGGGTCAGCCCCAGCATTTT
CDR3 protein: CASRHRGRRGQPQHF

CDR3 length: 13
J gene: TRBJ2-3
clone size: .
D gene: .
V gene: TRBV2
CDR3 DNA: TGTGCCACAGCCGGGGGGCTGGTAGATACGCAGTATTTT
CDR3 protein: CATAGGLVDTQYF

CDR3 length: 14
J gene: TRBJ2-2
clone size: .
D gene: .
V gene: TRBV5-4
CDR3 DNA: TGTGCCAGCACGATTCCGGGGAGAACCGGGGAGCTGTTTTTT
CDR3 protein: CASTIPGRTGELFF

CDR3 length: 16
J gene: TRBJ2-7
clone size: few
D gene: TRBD1
V gene: TRBV28
CDR3 DNA: TGTGCCAGCAGTTTAATTTCTTGGGACAGGGGTTACGAGCAGTACTTC
CDR3 protein: CASSLISWDRGYEQYF

CDR3 length: 17
J gene: TRBJ2-3
clone size: .
D gene: TRBD1
V gene: TRBV27
CDR3 DNA: TGTGCCAGCAGCTCTCGGTCCCGGACAGGGAAGCCAGATACGCAGTATTTT
CDR3 protein: CASSSRSRTGKPDTQYF

CDR3 length: 15
J gene: TRBJ1-6
clone size: .
D gene: TRBD1
V gene: TRBV19
CDR3 DNA: TGTGCCAGTAGTACAGACAGGGTGGGAAATTCACCCCTCCACTTT
CDR3 protein: CASSTDRVGNSPLHF

CDR3 length: 17
J gene: TRBJ2-7
clone size: .
D gene: TRBD1
V gene: TRBV28
CDR3 DNA: TGTGCCAGCAGTGCCCCCGGGACAGCGAGGAACTCCTACGAGCAGTACTTC
CDR3 protein: CASSAPGTARNSYEQYF

CDR3 length: 17
J gene: TRBJ2-3
clone size: .
D gene: TRBD2
V gene: TRBV7-8
CDR3 DNA: TGTGCCAGCTCCTTCTCAAGGCGGGAGAAAGTCGCAGATACGCAGTATTTT
CDR3 protein: CASSFSRREKVADTQYF

CDR3 length: 19
J gene: TRBJ2-3
clone size: .
D gene: .
V gene: TRBV29-1
CDR3 DNA: TGCAGCGTGAAGGGAGAGAACCGCGGCCGAAGGGCGGGCACAGATACGCAGTATTTT
CDR3 protein: CSVKGENRGRRAGTDTQYF

CDR3 length: 14
J gene: TRBJ2-7
clone size: .
D gene: TRBD2
V gene: TRBV19
CDR3 DNA: TGTGCCAGTAGTCCCACGGGGGGTGGCTACGAGCAGTACTTC
CDR3 protein: CASSPTGGGYEQYF

CDR3 length: 13
J gene: TRBJ1-2
clone size: .
D gene: TRBD1
V gene: TRBV2
CDR3 DNA: TGTGCCAACAAGGGACAGGGGACGGAAGGCTACACCTTC
CDR3 protein: CANKGQGTEGYTF

CDR3 length: 17
J gene: TRBJ2-2
clone size: .
D gene: .
V gene: TRBV4-3
CDR3 DNA: TGCGCCAGCAGCCAAGCGGCAAATTCCCGTGAGGACGGGGAGCTGTTTTTT
CDR3 protein: CASSQAANSREDGELFF

CDR3 length: 16
J gene: TRBJ2-3
clone size: .
D gene: .
V gene: TRBV6-1
CDR3 DNA: TGTGCCAGCAGTGGAGGTCCTCTTCGCCTTCCAGATACGCAGTATTTT
CDR3 protein: CASSGGPLRLPDTQYF

CDR3 length: 14
J gene: TRBJ1-2
clone size: .
D gene: .
V gene: TRBV5-4
CDR3 DNA: TGTGCCAGCAGCTTGGATCAGGGGTGGAGAGGCTACACCTTC
CDR3 protein: CASSLDQGWRGYTF

CDR3 length: 17
J gene: TRBJ1-4
clone size: .
D gene: .
V gene: TRBV4-1
CDR3 DNA: TGCGCCAGCAGCCAAGGCGGTTTTCTCAGAGAGAATGAAAAACTGTTTTTT
CDR3 protein: CASSQGGFLRENEKLFF

CDR3 length: 14
J gene: TRBJ2-3
clone size: once
D gene: TRBD1
V gene: TRBV13
CDR3 DNA: TGTGCCAGCAGCTTAAGGACAGGGGGTGATACGCAGTATTTT
CDR3 protein: CASSLRTGGDTQYF

CDR3 length: 14
J gene: TRBJ1-2
clone size: .
D gene: TRBD1
V gene: TRBV7-8
CDR3 DNA: TGTGCCAGCAGCTCAGGGGGCGCAGGCTATGGCTACACCTTC
CDR3 protein: CASSSGGAGYGYTF

CDR3 length: 13
J gene: TRBJ2-5
clone size: .
D gene: .
V gene: TRBV11-1
CDR3 DNA: TGTGCCAGCAGCTTAGGGACACAAGAGACCCAGTACTTC
CDR3 protein: CASSLGTQETQYF

CDR3 length: 11
J gene: TRBJ1-1
clone size: .
D gene: .
V gene: TRBV7-9
CDR3 DNA: TGTTCCAGCCGGGGGTGGACTGAAGCTTTCTTT
CDR3 protein: CSSRGWTEAFF

CDR3 length: 15
J gene: TRBJ2-3
clone size: .
D gene: TRBD2
V gene: TRBV9
CDR3 DNA: TGTGCCAGCAGCGTCACTAGCGGTCCCACAGATACGCAGTATTTT
CDR3 protein: CASSVTSGPTDTQYF

CDR3 length: 14
J gene: TRBJ2-1
clone size: .
D gene: TRBD2
V gene: TRBV30
CDR3 DNA: TGTGCCTGGAGTGTAGCGGGGGGGCCAGGAGAGCAGTTCTTC
CDR3 protein: CAWSVAGGPGEQFF

CDR3 length: 15
J gene: TRBJ2-7
clone size: .
D gene: TRBD1
V gene: TRBV30
CDR3 DNA: TGTGCCTGGAGCGCCAACGGACAGGGATCCTACGAGCAGTACTTC
CDR3 protein: CAWSANGQGSYEQYF

CDR3 length: 15
J gene: TRBJ1-6
clone size: .
D gene: .
V gene: TRBV4-3
CDR3 DNA: TGCGCCAGCAGCCGGGGGGAGGGGACCAATTCACCCCTCCACTTT
CDR3 protein: CASSRGEGTNSPLHF

CDR3 length: 16
J gene: TRBJ2-3
clone size: .
D gene: TRBD2
V gene: TRBV11-3
CDR3 DNA: TGTGCCAGCAGCTCCGGACTAGCGGGGCCCACAGATACGCAGTATTTT
CDR3 protein: CASSSGLAGPTDTQYF

CDR3 length: 16
J gene: TRBJ1-5
clone size: .
D gene: .
V gene: TRBV19
CDR3 DNA: TGTGCCAGTAGTACACTACAGGGTCGTGAGAATCAGCCCCAGCATTTT
CDR3 protein: CASSTLQGRENQPQHF

CDR3 length: 14
J gene: TRBJ2-7
clone size: .
D gene: TRBD1
V gene: TRBV5-1
CDR3 DNA: TGCGCCAGCAGCATGGGACAGCATACCTACGAGCAGTACTTC
CDR3 protein: CASSMGQHTYEQYF

CDR3 length: 12
J gene: TRBJ2-5
clone size: .
D gene: .
V gene: TRBV29-1
CDR3 DNA: TGCAGCGTCGGACAGATACAGGAGACCCAGTACTTC
CDR3 protein: CSVGQIQETQYF

CDR3 length: 12
J gene: TRBJ1-2
clone size: .
D gene: TRBD1
V gene: TRBV10-2
CDR3 DNA: TGCGCCAGCCGACAGGGGCAGGATGGCTACACCTTC
CDR3 protein: CASRQGQDGYTF

CDR3 length: 18
J gene: TRBJ2-7
clone size: .
D gene: .
V gene: TRBV7-9
CDR3 DNA: TGTTCCAGCAGCTTCGACCCTTGGATGCGCGGGCGCTCCTACGAGCAGTACTTC
CDR3 protein: CSSSFDPWMRGRSYEQYF

CDR3 length: 13
J gene: TRBJ1-2
clone size: .
D gene: .
V gene: TRBV19
CDR3 DNA: TGTGCCAGTAGTATTGCTGAGGGCTATGGCTACACCTTC
CDR3 protein: CASSIAEGYGYTF

CDR3 length: 14
J gene: TRBJ2-5
clone size: .
D gene: .
V gene: TRBV27
CDR3 DNA: TGTGCCAGCAGTTTATCGGGGGCGAAAGAGACCCAGTACTTC
CDR3 protein: CASSLSGAKETQYF

CDR3 length: 12
J gene: TRBJ1-2
clone size: .
D gene: .
V gene: TRBV28
CDR3 DNA: TGTGCCAGCAGTTTCAGGGGTTATGGCTACACCTTC
CDR3 protein: CASSFRGYGYTF

CDR3 length: 18
J gene: TRBJ2-5
clone size: .
D gene: TRBD2
V gene: TRBV18
CDR3 DNA: TGTGCCAGCTCAACTCCTCGGTTAGCGGGAGTCATGGGGGAGACCCAGTACTTC
CDR3 protein: CASSTPRLAGVMGETQYF

CDR3 length: 14
J gene: TRBJ1-6
clone size: .
D gene: .
V gene: TRBV6-5
CDR3 DNA: TGTGCCAGCATCCCCCGGCGGGGAAATTCACCCCTCCACTTT
CDR3 protein: CASIPRRGNSPLHF

CDR3 length: 17
J gene: TRBJ2-2
clone size: .
D gene: .
V gene: TRBV11-3
CDR3 DNA: TGTGCCAGCAGCTTAGATCTGGGAACTAGGAACACCGGGGAGCTGTTTTTT
CDR3 protein: CASSLDLGTRNTGELFF

CDR3 length: 16
J gene: TRBJ1-2
clone size: once
D gene: .
V gene: TRBV2
CDR3 DNA: TGTGCCAGCAGTGGTCTTCGGGACACCGCTAACTATGGCTACACCTTC
CDR3 protein: CASSGLRDTANYGYTF

CDR3 length: 13
J gene: TRBJ2-4
clone size: .
D gene: .
V gene: TRBV27
CDR3 DNA: TGTGCCAGCAGTTTAGATCCTAGGGGAGGATCTTACTTC
CDR3 protein: CASSLDPRGGSYF

CDR3 length: 13
J gene: TRBJ1-2
clone size: .
D gene: .
V gene: TRBV25-1
CDR3 DNA: TGTGCCAGCAGTGCGGCGAATTACCGAGGATACACCTTC
CDR3 protein: CASSAANYRGYTF